This T cell receptor (beta chain) appears in the sequencing data of a study of regulatory T cells in long-lasting Graves disease. This CDR3 is 13 amino acids long. Germline CDR1 reads LNHDA; CDR2 reads SQIVND (reference sequence). Trimming cost V 7 bases and J 1 base, with 9 bases left between them. Time point described: newly diagnosed GD, antithyroid drugs for less than 3 months. RNA from PBMCs was the source of the TCR library. A peripheral blood sample, 8.5 to 9 milliliters in volume, was drawn into EDTA tubes. This clonotype was detected only a few times. CDR3-region Arm-PCR and iRepertoire HTBI primers produced the TCR beta libraries. MiXCR, run by TCRdb on the multiplex PCR reads, gives a single entry per CDR3 protein. In the table there are 400,000 to 500,000 distinct CDR3 sequences, about 15% of which are singletons. This sample also appeared in a second study, on T cells in Graves' hyperthyroidism and ophthalmopathy. That paper adds: HTBI primers drove first-round RT-PCR of the TCR CDR3. Most thyroid clonotypes that were expanded above 0.001 also turned up in blood.

The chain employs TRBV19 and TRBJ2-3; no clear D. The receptor was derived from a woman under 40 with Graves disease. Sequenced here: peripheral blood mononuclear cells (PBMCs), sampled at new diagnosis, from a patient treated with antithyroid drugs. CDR3 in amino acids: CASKVAGTDTQYF. In DNA form, the CDR3 reads TGTGCCAGTAAGGTCGCCGGCACAGATACGCAGTATTTT.